The 23 T cell receptor beta chains given below trace back to one sample, sequenced in a study of cytomegalovirus exposure and HLA in healthy donors. The primer mix had 60 Vbeta and 13 Jbeta primers. TCRdb's copy holds only in-frame clones and misses some; the assay was immunoSEQ multiplex PCR. The repertoire holds fewer than 200,000 clones, with 70% to 90% as singletons. The source material was PBMCs. The receptors derive from a woman between 18 and 29 years old in good health and CMV-seronegative.

The V gene is TRBV4-1, the J gene TRBJ1-4, with 10 bases identical to TRBD1. The CDR3 loop spans 15 amino acids. Germline values: CDR1 MGHRA, CDR2 YSYEKL. The V gene end was trimmed by 2 bases and the J gene end by 6 bases; junction bases not matched to a gene: 3. CDR3 sequence (DNA): TGCGCCAGCAGCCAACACGGGACAGGGGATGAAAAACTGTTTTTT. Protein: CASSQHGTGDEKLFF.

CDR3 loop: CASSQVDMGFSYNEQFF. The CDR3 DNA is TGCGCCAGCAGCCAAGTGGACATGGGCTTCTCCTACAATGAGCAGTTCTTC. The chain uses TRBV4-1 and TRBJ2-1; possible D gene TRBD1, 5 bases. Germline CDR1 is MGHRA and CDR2 is YSYEKL. The CDR3 contains 17 residues. Trimming removed 1 base at V and 0 bases at J, with 13 bases between.

The chain is built from TRBV5-4 and TRBJ2-5; 7 bases align to TRBD2. V dropped 2 bases and J dropped 1; count of bases not matched to a gene: 5. The CDR3 contains 15 residues. Germline V gene sequence: CDR1 SGHNT, CDR2 YYREEE (reference sequence). This chain's CDR3 is CASSFRAGIQETQYF. The CDR3 DNA is TGTGCCAGCAGCTTCCGAGCGGGAATCCAAGAGACCCAGTACTTC.

This sequence joins TRBV18 and TRBJ1-6; 8 bases match TRBD1. Germline-derived CDR1 and CDR2 are KGHSH and LQKENI. There are 15 residues in the CDR3. Trimming took 4 bases from V and 8 from J; bases not matched to a gene: 7. The CDR3 spells CASSRSQGEDSPLHF. The CDR3 DNA reads as TGTGCCAGCTCACGATCACAGGGGGAAGATTCACCCCTCCACTTT.

DNA of the CDR3: TGTGCCAGCTCTCCGACAGGAGCGAACACTGAAGCTTTCTTT. Amino acids: CASSPTGANTEAFF. The chain carries TRBV6-5 and TRBJ1-1; possible D gene TRBD1, 6 bases. The CDR3 loop spans 14 amino acids. Germline loops: CDR1 MNHEY, CDR2 SVGAGI. Trimming pared 8 bases from V and 1 base from J, leaving 14 bases between.

This sequence joins TRBV4-1 and TRBJ2-5, with D uncertain. This CDR3 has 15 residues. Looked up from germline, CDR1 is MGHRA and CDR2 is YSYEKL. The ends were cut back, 0 bases at V and 5 bases at J, with 13 bases in the middle. Here the CDR3 DNA reads TGCGCCAGCAGCCAAGATATTGCGGATCTGGAGACCCAGTACTTC. Amino acid sequence: CASSQDIADLETQYF.

The CDR3 bases are TGTGCCAGCAGGCGGGCGTTCTTAGGGGGCTACACCTTC. Its translation is CASRRAFLGGYTF. The chain uses TRBV11-2 and TRBJ1-2; no clear D. The CDR3 is 13 residues long. The V end lost 6 bases, the J end lost 8 bases, and 16 bases lay between the germline ends. The germline gives CDR1 SGHAT, CDR2 FQNNGV.

This sequence joins TRBV4-1 and TRBJ1-1; D unclear. There are 14 residues in the CDR3. Per the germline V gene, CDR1 is MGHRA and CDR2 is YSYEKL. With 0 bases removed from V and 4 bases from J, the gap between germline ends came to 9 bases. The CDR3 nucleotides are TGCGCCAGCAGCCAAGAGGCGAGAGGCACTGAAGCTTTCTTT. The encoded protein is CASSQEARGTEAFF.

DNA for the CDR3: TGCGCCAGCAGCTTGGACTCCCAAGAGACCCAGTACTTC. It translates to CASSLDSQETQYF. V usage is TRBV5-1 and J usage is TRBJ2-5, with D hard to call. From germline, CDR1 is SGHRS and CDR2 YFSETQ. V was pared by 0 bases and J by 1 base, with 4 bases between. The CDR3 runs to 13 residues. Looking up the rest from reference TRBV5-1 and TRBJ2-5 gives the full variable domain: KAGVTQTPRYLIKTRGQQVTLSCSPISGHRSVSWYQQTPGQGLQFLFEYFSETQRNKGNFPGRFSGRQFSNSRSEMNVSTLELGDSALYLCASSLDSQETQYFGPGTRLLVL.

The chain joins TRBV19 to TRBJ1-2; tentatively, D is TRBD1 (6 bases). V was cut by 5 bases and J by 3 bases, with 10 bases left in between. This CDR3 is built from 13 residues. Germline loops: CDR1 LNHDA, CDR2 SQIVND (reference sequence). CDR3 amino acids: CASSPGQYYGYTF. In DNA form, the CDR3 reads TGTGCCAGTAGTCCTGGACAGTACTATGGCTACACCTTC.

CDR3: CASRLTRRTEAFF. CDR3 sequence (DNA): TGTGCCAGCAGGCTGACCAGGAGGACTGAAGCTTTCTTT. The J gene is TRBJ1-1, the V gene TRBV6-5; D not resolved. The V gene's germline CDR1 is MNHEY and CDR2 SVGAGI. Between the trimmed V and J ends, which lost 6 bases and 5 bases, there was a span of 13 bases. The CDR3 consists of 13 residues.

The chain couples TRBV27 to TRBJ1-1; D is unresolved. CDR1 is MNHEY and CDR2 is SMNVEV in the germline V gene (reference sequence). Trimming left V 7 bases short and J 0 bases short, with 12 bases between. The CDR3 is 14 residues long. The CDR3 nucleotides read TGTGCCAGCATGGAGCCTGGGTTGAACACTGAAGCTTTCTTT. It translates to CASMEPGLNTEAFF.

The V and J genes are TRBV28 and TRBJ1-1; possible D gene TRBD1, 6 bases. The CDR3 sequence is 14 residues long. V was trimmed by 5 bases and J by 0 bases, leaving 10 bases between them. Per the germline V gene, CDR1 is MDHEN and CDR2 is SYDVKM. CDR3 DNA sequence: TGTGCCAGCAGTCGGACAGCTCTGAACACTGAAGCTTTCTTT. Amino acid sequence: CASSRTALNTEAFF.

J is TRBJ1-2 and V is TRBV15; D possibly corresponds to TRBD1 (6 bases). This CDR3 has 15 residues. V lost 1 base, J lost 2 bases, and 11 bases lay in between. CDR1 LNHNV and CDR2 YYDKDF come from the germline V gene (reference sequence). The CDR3 region has the DNA TGTGCCACCAGCAGAGGCCATCAGGGGAACTATGGCTACACCTTC. Encoded protein: CATSRGHQGNYGYTF.

The chain has TRBV6-6 and TRBJ2-7; TRBD2 matches at 8 bases. This CDR3 comprises 13 residues. Losses at the gene ends were 7 bases for V and 5 bases for J; bases not matched to a gene: 7. Per the germline V gene, CDR1 is MNHNY and CDR2 is SVGAGI (reference sequence). DNA of the CDR3: TGTGCCAGCAATCAGCGGGAGAACAACGAGCAGTACTTC. It is translated as CASNQRENNEQYF.

The rearrangement joins TRBV29-1 to TRBJ2-2, with D perhaps matching TRBD2 (5 bases). CDR1 is SQVTM and CDR2 is ANQGSEA in the germline V gene. The CDR3 is made up of 13 amino acids. Trimming cost V 3 bases and J 5 bases, with 10 bases left between them. DNA for the CDR3: TGCAGCGTTGATCGGGGAGAGACCGGGGAGCTGTTTTTT. Its protein is CSVDRGETGELFF.

The gene calls are TRBV18 and TRBJ1-1; TRBD1 matches 7 bases. This CDR3 has 14 amino acids. V lost 8 bases, J lost 1 base, and 7 bases stayed unmatched. Germline V gene data show CDR1 as KGHSH and CDR2 as LQKENI. CDR3 coding DNA: TGTGCCAGCACCCCGACAGGGCAGAACACTGAAGCTTTCTTT. Translation gives CASTPTGQNTEAFF.

This chain links TRBV7-8 with TRBJ2-6, with D possibly being TRBD1 (5 bases). Trimming took 11 bases from V and 0 from J, leaving 20 bases between them. The CDR3 length is 17 residues. CDR1 SGHVS and CDR2 FQNEAQ come from the germline V gene. Written as DNA, the CDR3 is TGTGCCTCAGCGCAAAAAGGGGTTAGCTCTGGGGCCAACGTCCTGACTTTC. This codes for CASAQKGVSSGANVLTF.

The chain joins TRBV7-6 to TRBJ2-1; D may be TRBD2 (7 bases). Germline CDR1 is SGHVS and CDR2 is FNYEAQ. The CDR3 spans 13 residues. V lost 8 bases to trimming and J lost 5 bases, with 13 bases between them. CDR3 amino acids: CASGAGANNEQFF. The CDR3, as DNA: TGTGCCAGCGGGGCGGGGGCCAACAATGAGCAGTTCTTC.

The chain uses TRBV4-1 and TRBJ1-2, with TRBD1 identical over 11 bases. CDR3 length equals 16 residues. The V segment lost 1 base and the J segment 8 bases; nucleotides outside the gene matches: 9. CDR1 is MGHRA, CDR2 YSYEKL, per germline. In DNA, the CDR3 is TGCGCCAGCAGCCAAGTTAATGGACAGGGGGCGAACGGCTACACCTTC. It encodes CASSQVNGQGANGYTF.

The chain carries TRBV30 and TRBJ1-5; no definite D call. This CDR3 spans 13 amino acids. Trimming cost V 2 bases and J 5 bases, with 10 bases left between them. Germline V gives CDR1 GTSNPN, CDR2 SVGIG (reference sequence). The CDR3 DNA sequence: TGTGCCTGGAGTCGGAGGGAAGATCAGCCCCAGCATTTT. Its translation: CAWSRREDQPQHF.

The chain has TRBV28 and TRBJ2-2, with TRBD1 matching over 12 bases. The CDR3 totals 15 residues. The V gene end was trimmed by 6 bases and the J gene end by 5 bases; junction bases not matched to a gene: 4. The germline CDR1 and CDR2 sequences are MDHEN and SYDVKM. CDR3 nucleotide sequence: TGTGCCAGCAGCCCGGGACAGGGGGCTACCGGGGAGCTGTTTTTT. Translating gives CASSPGQGATGELFF.

The J gene is TRBJ1-2, the V gene TRBV4-1; 8 positions agree with TRBD1. J was trimmed by 4 bases and V by 1 base; bases with no gene match: 2. Germline values: CDR1 MGHRA, CDR2 YSYEKL. The CDR3 has 14 residues. CDR3 loop: CASSQGTGSYGYTF. The CDR3 DNA reads as TGCGCCAGCAGCCAAGGGACAGGGAGCTATGGCTACACCTTC.